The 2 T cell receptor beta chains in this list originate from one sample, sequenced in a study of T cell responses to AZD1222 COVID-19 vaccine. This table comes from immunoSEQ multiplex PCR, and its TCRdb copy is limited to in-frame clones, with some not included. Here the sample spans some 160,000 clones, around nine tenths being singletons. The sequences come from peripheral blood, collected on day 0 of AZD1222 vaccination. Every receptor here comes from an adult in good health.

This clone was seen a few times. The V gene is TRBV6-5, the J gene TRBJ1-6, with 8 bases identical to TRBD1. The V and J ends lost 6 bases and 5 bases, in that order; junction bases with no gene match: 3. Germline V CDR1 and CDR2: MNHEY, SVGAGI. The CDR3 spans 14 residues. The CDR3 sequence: CASRDRDNNSPLHF. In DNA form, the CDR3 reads TGTGCCAGCAGGGACAGGGATAATAATTCACCCCTCCACTTT.

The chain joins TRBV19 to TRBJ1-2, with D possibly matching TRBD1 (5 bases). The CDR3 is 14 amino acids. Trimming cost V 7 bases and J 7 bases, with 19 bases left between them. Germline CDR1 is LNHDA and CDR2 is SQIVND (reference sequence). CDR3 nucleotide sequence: TGTGCCAGTAACCGGGACCGAGGAAATCCTGGCTACACCTTC. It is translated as CASNRDRGNPGYTF.